This T cell receptor beta chain stems from a study of T cell responses to AZD1222 COVID-19 vaccine. The study, taken as a whole, reports: Among those given AZD1222, only six were seropositive at baseline. With dominance at 160-218 and 743-854, vaccine-associated CD4 TCRs spanned spike.

Libraries were prepared by immunoSEQ multiplex PCR; TCRdb keeps only in-frame clonotypes and omits some of them. The data contain 130,000 to 150,000 clones, roughly nine tenths of them singletons. Worth noting for this clone: No antigen is known for it. Here the CDR3 omits its conserved ending phenylalanine or tryptophan, so a read error is the likely source. It is unclear where the CDR3 begins or ends on the DNA, so no DNA is shown, and the CDR3 is as TCRdb lists it.

The CDR3 has 10 amino acids, counting both end residues. Germline V gives CDR1 SGHRS, CDR2 YFSETQ. The sample consisted of peripheral blood, taken on day 0 of AZD1222 vaccination. This clonotype originated in an adult in good health. The chain couples TRBV5-1 to TRBJ2-3; TRBD1, the table's D call, was not compared with the DNA. The chain's CDR3 is CASSLRDRPG.